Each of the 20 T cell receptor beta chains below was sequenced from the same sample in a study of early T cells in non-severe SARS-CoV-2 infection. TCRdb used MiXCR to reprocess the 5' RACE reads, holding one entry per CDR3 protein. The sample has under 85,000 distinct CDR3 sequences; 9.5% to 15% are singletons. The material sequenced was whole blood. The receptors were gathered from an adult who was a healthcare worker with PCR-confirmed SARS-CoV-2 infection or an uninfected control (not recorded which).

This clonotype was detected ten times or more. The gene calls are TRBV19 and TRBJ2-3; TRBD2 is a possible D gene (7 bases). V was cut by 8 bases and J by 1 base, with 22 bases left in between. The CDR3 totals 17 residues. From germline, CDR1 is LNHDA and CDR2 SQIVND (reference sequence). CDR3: CASSQSRRGAGTDTQYF. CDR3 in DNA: TGTGCCAGTTCCCAATCCCGTCGGGGGGCCGGCACAGATACGCAGTATTTT.

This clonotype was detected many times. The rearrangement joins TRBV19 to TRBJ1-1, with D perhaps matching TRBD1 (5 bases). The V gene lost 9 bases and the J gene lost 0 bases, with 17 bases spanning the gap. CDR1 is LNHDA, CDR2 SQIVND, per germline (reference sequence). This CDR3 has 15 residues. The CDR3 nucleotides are TGTGCCAGCACGACGGGACGGTTGATGAACACTGAAGCTTTCTTT. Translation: CASTTGRLMNTEAFF. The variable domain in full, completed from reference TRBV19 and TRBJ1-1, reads DGGITQSPKYLFRKEGQNVTLSCEQNLNHDAMYWYRQDPGQGLRLIYYSQIVNDFQKGDIAEGYSVSREKKESFPLTVTSAQKNPTAFYLCASTTGRLMNTEAFFGQGTRLTVV.

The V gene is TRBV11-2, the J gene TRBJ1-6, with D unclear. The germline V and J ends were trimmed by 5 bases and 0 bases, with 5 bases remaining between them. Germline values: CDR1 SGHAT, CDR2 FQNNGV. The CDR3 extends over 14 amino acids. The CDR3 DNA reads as TGTGCCAGCAGCCTAAGCTCCTATAATTCACCCCTCCACTTT. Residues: CASSLSSYNSPLHF.

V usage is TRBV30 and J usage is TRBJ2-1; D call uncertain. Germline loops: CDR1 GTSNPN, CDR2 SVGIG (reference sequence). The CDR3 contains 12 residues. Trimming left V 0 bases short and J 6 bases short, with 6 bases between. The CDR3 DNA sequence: TGTGCCTGGAGTGTATTTCTCAATGAGCAGTTCTTC. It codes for CAWSVFLNEQFF. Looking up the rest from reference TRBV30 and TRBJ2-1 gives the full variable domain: SQTIHQWPATLVQPVGSPLSLECTVEGTSNPNLYWYRQAAGRGLQLLFYSVGIGQISSEVPQNLSASRPQDRQFILSSKKLLLSDSGFYLCAWSVFLNEQFFGPGTRLTVL.

CDR3 residues: CSARDGTVREQYF. In nucleotides, the CDR3 is TGCAGTGCTAGAGACGGGACAGTGCGAGAGCAGTACTTC. V usage is TRBV20-1 and J usage is TRBJ2-7, with TRBD1 matching over 7 bases. V shed 0 bases, J shed 7 bases, and the junction held 6 bases outside the gene matches. The length of the CDR3 is 13 residues. Germline V gene lookup returns CDR1 DFQATT and CDR2 SNEGSKA (reference sequence).

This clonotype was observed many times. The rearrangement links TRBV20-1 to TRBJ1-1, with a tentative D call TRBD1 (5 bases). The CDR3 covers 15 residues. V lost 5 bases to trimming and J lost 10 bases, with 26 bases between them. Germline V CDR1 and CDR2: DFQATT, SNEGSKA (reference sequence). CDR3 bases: TGCAGTGCTTTCCTCGCCGATAGGGACCCGAGGCGAGCTTTCTTT. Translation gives CSAFLADRDPRRAFF.

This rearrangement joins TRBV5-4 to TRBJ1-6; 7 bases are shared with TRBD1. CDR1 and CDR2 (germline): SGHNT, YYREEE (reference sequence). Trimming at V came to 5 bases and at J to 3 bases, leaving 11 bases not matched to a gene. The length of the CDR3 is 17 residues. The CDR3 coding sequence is TGTGCCAGCAGATCCGGACAGGAGACTCACTATAATTCACCCCTCCACTTT. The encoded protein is CASRSGQETHYNSPLHF.

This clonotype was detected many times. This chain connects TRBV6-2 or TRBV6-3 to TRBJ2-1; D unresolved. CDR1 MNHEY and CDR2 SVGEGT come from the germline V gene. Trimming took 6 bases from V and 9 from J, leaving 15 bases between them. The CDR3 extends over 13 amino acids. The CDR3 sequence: CASRTALESEQFF. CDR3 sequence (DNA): TGTGCCAGCAGAACGGCCCTGGAAAGTGAGCAGTTCTTC.

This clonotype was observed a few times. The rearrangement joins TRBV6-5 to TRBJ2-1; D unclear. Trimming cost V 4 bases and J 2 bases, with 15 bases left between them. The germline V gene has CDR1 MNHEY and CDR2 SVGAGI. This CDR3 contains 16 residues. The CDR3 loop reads CASSFRLPDAYNEQFF. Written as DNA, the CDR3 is TGTGCCAGCAGTTTCCGACTCCCCGACGCCTACAATGAGCAGTTCTTC.

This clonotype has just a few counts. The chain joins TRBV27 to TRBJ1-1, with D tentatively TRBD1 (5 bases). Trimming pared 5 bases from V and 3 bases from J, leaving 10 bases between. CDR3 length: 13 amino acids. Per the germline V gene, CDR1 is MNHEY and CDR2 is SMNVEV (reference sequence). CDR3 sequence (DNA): TGTGCCAGCAGTCCAAGGGGATACACTGAAGCTTTCTTT. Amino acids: CASSPRGYTEAFF.

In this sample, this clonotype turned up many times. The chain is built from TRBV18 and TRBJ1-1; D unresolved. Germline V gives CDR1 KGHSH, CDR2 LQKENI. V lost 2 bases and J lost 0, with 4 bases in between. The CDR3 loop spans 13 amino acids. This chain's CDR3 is CASSPILNTEAFF. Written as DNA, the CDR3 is TGTGCCAGCTCACCAATTTTGAACACTGAAGCTTTCTTT.

CDR3 protein: CSASPGPLNNEQFF. Here the CDR3 DNA reads TGCAGTGCAAGCCCGGGACCGTTAAACAATGAGCAGTTCTTC. The chain has TRBV20-1 and TRBJ2-1, with D possibly being TRBD1 or TRBD2 (5 bases each). V shed 6 bases and J shed 5 bases, with 17 bases lying between them. The CDR3 loop spans 14 amino acids. The germline V gene encodes CDR1 DFQATT and CDR2 SNEGSKA (reference sequence).

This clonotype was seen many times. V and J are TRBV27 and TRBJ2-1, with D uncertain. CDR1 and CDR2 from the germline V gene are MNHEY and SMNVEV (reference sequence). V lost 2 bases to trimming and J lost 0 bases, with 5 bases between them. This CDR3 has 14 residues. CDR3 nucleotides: TGTGCCAGCAGTTTAACACGCTCCTACAATGAGCAGTTCTTC. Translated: CASSLTRSYNEQFF.

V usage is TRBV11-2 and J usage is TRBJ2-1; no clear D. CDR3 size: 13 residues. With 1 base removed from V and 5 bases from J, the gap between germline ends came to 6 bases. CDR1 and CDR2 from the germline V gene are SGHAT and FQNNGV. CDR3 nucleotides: TGTGCCAGCAGCTTAGGAGAAGACAATGAGCAGTTCTTC. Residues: CASSLGEDNEQFF.

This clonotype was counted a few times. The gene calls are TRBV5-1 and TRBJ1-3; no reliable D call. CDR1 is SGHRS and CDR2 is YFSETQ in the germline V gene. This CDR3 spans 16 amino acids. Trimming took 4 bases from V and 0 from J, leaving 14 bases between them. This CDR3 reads CASSPESVGSGNTIYF. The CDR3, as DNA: TGCGCCAGCAGCCCAGAGTCCGTGGGCTCTGGAAACACCATATATTTT.

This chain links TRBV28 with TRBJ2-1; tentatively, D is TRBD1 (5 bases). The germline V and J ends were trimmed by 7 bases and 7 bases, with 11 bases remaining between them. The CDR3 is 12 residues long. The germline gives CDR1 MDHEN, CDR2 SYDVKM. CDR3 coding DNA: TGTGCCAGCAAGACCCCAGGGAATGAGCAGTTCTTC. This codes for CASKTPGNEQFF.

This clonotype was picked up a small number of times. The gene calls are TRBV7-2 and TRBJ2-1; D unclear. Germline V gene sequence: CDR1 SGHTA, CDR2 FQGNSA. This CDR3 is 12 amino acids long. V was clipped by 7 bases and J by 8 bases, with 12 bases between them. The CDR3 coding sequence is TGTGCCAGCATCAAGACTGGCGATGAGCAGTTCTTC. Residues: CASIKTGDEQFF.

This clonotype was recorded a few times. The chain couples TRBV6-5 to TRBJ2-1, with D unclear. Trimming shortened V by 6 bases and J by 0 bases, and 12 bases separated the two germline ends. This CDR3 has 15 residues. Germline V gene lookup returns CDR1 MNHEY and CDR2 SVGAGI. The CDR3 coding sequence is TGTGCCAGCAGCAGCCTTGGGCCCTCCTACAATGAGCAGTTCTTC. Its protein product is CASSSLGPSYNEQFF.

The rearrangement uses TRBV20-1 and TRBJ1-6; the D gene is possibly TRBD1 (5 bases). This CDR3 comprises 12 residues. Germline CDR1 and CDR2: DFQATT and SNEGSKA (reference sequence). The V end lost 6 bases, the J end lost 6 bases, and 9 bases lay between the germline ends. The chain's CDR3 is CSARDFNSPLHF. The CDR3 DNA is TGCAGTGCCAGGGACTTTAATTCACCCCTCCACTTT.

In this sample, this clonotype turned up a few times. The CDR3 coding sequence is TGTGCCAGCAGCTCGGGGGGACAATCCTACAATGAGCAGTTCTTC. Protein product: CASSSGGQSYNEQFF. The J gene is TRBJ2-1, the V gene TRBV7-6, with D tentatively TRBD2 (7 bases). V lost 4 bases to trimming and J lost 1 base, with 11 bases between them. The CDR3 runs to 15 residues. Germline CDR1 SGHVS, CDR2 FNYEAQ.